A selection of T cell receptor beta chains follows, all from one sample in a study of a mutant IDH1 vaccine in newly diagnosed glioma. TCRdb keeps only in-frame clones here, not all; method: immunoSEQ multiplex PCR. This sample carries 30,000 to 40,000 clones, roughly 90% of them seen once, and the ten largest clones take about 2.2%. No antigen is known for these receptors. This specimen consisted of PBMCs, obtained from a glioma patient whose treatment included an IDH1 peptide vaccine. The origin of the receptors is a middle-aged man with glioma. CDR3s leave out the opening cysteine and the closing phenylalanine or tryptophan. Clone size is shown for a subset of rows, as once, few, many or a class of expanded clone.

size	V	CDR3
once	TRBV29-1	SATGGDRGIQY
.	TRBV12-5	ASGNSTGSDTQY
.	TRBV5-1	ASSLDALKGYT
.	TRBV10-1	ASSAGYGQPQH
once	TRBV30	AWSSSYGYT
.	TRBV5-1	ASSGGQGRRVNEQF
.	TRBV7-9	ATTTRGNTGELF
.	TRBV18	ASSTEYTEAF
.	TRBV7-8	ASSSAVGGVRELF
.	TRBV6-6	ASSTKKLF
.	TRBV5-8	ASSPRTTVAKNIQY
.	TRBV7-8	ASSLRTGDQETQY
.	TRBV7-9	ASSLVNVLLNTEAF
.	TRBV7-9	ASSLWGLAGQETQY
.	TRBV5-4	ASSPWRGDTDTQY
.	TRBV15	ATSRVGPRSYEQY
.	TRBV29-1	SVSGQGGMNTEAF
.	TRBV15	ATTTRDRGTDTQY
once	TRBV6-5	ASSQGIDRY
.	TRBV10-3	AISTGGYEQY
.	TRBV10-3	AIRVTEINEQF
.	TRBV7-2	ASSFSATARNTGELF
once	TRBV7-2	ASSLVVGSDDEQF
.	TRBV7-8	ASSLASGSNTGELF
.	TRBV19	ASSIRGTMNTEAF
.	TRBV2	ASSPTSGSYEQY
.	TRBV5-4	ASSFLRSSYEQY
.	TRBV2	ASENGGQLRYGYT
once	TRBV19	ASRRLTGTATNEKLF
.	TRBV7-2	ASSLGRGNYGYT
.	TRBV27	ASSFGLAETYEQY
.	TRBV2	ASPLPPGTASNYGYT
.	TRBV5-1	ASSLGAEAF
.	TRBV10-3	AISDKGAFSNQPQH
.	TRBV7-9	ASSPFSGGAGDTQY
.	TRBV10-2	ASSELRSSGQTGYT
.	TRBV10-3	AISTRGGRVDTQY
.	TRBV5-6	ASSRGTILREQF
.	TRBV2	ASSVQRGGGLQETQY
.	TRBV18	ASSHDSNYNEQF
.	TRBV7-2	ASSSTQGATEAF
.	TRBV9	ASSVGTSNEQF
.	TRBV5-6	ASSLGIQGYRSGNTIY